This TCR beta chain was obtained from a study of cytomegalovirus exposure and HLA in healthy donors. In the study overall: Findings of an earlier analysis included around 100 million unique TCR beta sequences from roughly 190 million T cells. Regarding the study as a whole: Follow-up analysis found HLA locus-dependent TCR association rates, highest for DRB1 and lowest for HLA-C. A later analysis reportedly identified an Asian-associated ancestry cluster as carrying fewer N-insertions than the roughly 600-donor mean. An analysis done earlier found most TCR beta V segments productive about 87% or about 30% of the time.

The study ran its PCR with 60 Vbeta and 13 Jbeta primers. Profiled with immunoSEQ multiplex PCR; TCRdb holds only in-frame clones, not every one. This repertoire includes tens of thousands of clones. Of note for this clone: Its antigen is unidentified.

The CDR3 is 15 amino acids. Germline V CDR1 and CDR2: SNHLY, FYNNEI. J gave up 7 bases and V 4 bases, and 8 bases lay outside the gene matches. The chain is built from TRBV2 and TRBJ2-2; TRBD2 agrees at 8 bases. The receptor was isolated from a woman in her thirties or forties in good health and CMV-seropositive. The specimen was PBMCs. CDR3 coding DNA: TGTGCCAGCAGTGTGGCTAGCGGGCAAAACGGGGAGCTGTTTTTT. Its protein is CASSVASGQNGELFF.